This entry concerns a single T cell receptor (beta chain). What antigen it recognizes has not been identified. No per-base quality is available; no much larger clone lies one base away. The data were taken from a study of T cell responses to AZD1222 COVID-19 vaccine listed by TCRdb under 2021. Looking at the study overall: TCR sequencing covered fewer than 250 trial participants: 207 given two doses of AZD1222 and around 26 given two doses of MenACWY control vaccine. Trial participants were enrolled into age subgroups of 18-55, 56-69 and 70-plus years, which contained 148, 28 and 57 TCR-sequenced participants, respectively. Here is what the overall study found, with its caveats: In the small 56-69-year group, the increase in depth fell short of significance, most likely because of low power. CD4 TCRs associated with the vaccine covered the entire spike protein, and the dominant responses were in regions 160-218 and 743-854. No day 14 peak-response samples were available, so repertoires were characterized only after the peak T cell response. Only 5 to 7 AZD1222 recipients were SARS-CoV-2 seropositive at baseline, limiting conclusions about previously exposed vaccinees. After two AZD1222 doses, both the breadth and the depth of spike-specific TCRs were significantly higher than at day 0 and than in MenACWY recipients. Participants were mostly white British and included more females than males, and it was suggested by the authors that clonal diversity may have been underestimated. Reportedly, close to half of the unique spike-specific TCRs recognized epitopes lying outside the regions that are mutated in the B.1.351 and B.1.1.7 variants.

The CDR3 regions of human TCRbeta chains were analyzed by immunosequencing. In the source study's methods: TCRs in the repertoires were compared against a reference library of SARS-CoV-2-specific TCRs that had been generated with the MIRA antigen-specificity platform. Breadth meant the fraction of unique TCRs that were SARS-CoV-2-associated, whereas depth meant the fraction of total T cells that were SARS-CoV-2-associated. Using the MIRA data, each spike-specific TCR was mapped to the spike region that the TCR reacts to and placed in a CD4 or CD8 class. Log10-transformed breadth and depth values were compared by one-way ANOVA with Sidak's multiple comparisons tests. This immuneACCESS table, as held by TCRdb, lists in-frame sequences with V and J called but not all clones. Of the missing ones, under half trace to an unresolved V gene in checked studies; the others have no known cause. V, J and clone size derive from that table, while D and trimming were established from the DNA sequence. This sample gives some 140,000 clones in total; approximately 92% of them show up just once. Roughly 7.1% of the sample belongs to the ten largest clones.

The time point label of this sample denotes: about 28 days (+/-7) after the second vaccine dose. Because spike-specific TCR depth and breadth did not differ between the two schedules, AZD1222 recipients who got a second dose at roughly 4 weeks were pooled with those who got a second dose at roughly 12 weeks. Samples from vaccinated people were obtained from the UK trials COV001 and COV002, which included a single-blind randomized controlled phase 2/3 trial of AZD1222 (ChAdOx1 nCoV-19) in healthy adults. For TCRbeta chain sequencing, PBMC samples from trial participants were taken at day 0 and at day 28 after the second dose. The germline V gene supplies CDR1 MDHEN and CDR2 SYDVKM. Reading from cysteine to phenylalanine, the CDR3 counts 15 amino acids. Only the CDR3 portion is preserved as DNA: 45 bases, with reading frame beginning at the first base. Clipping removes 4 bases from V and 2 bases from J, with 8 as the unmatched junction base count.

This material consisted of peripheral blood, taken 28 days after the second AZD1222 dose. This receptor was obtained from an adult who received the AZD1222 COVID-19 vaccine. The V and J segments used are TRBV28 and TRBJ2-7; 7 bases in the middle match TRBD1. Here is the DNA: TGTGCCAGCAGTTCCCTGACAGGGTCAACCTACGAGCAGTACTTC. Its amino acids are CASSSLTGSTYEQYF.